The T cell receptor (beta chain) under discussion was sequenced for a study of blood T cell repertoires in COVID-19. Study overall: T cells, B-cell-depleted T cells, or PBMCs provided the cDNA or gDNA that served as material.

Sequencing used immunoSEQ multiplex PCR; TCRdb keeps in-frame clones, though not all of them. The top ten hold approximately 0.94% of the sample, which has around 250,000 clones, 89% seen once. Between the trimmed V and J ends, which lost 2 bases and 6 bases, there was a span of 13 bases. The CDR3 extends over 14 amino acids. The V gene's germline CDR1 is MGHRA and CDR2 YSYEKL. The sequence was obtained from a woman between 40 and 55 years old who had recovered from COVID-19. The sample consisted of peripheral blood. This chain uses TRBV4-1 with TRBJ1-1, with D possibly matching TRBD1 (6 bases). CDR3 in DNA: TGCGCCAGCAGCCAATTCCAGACAGGACCTGAAGCTTTCTTT. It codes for CASSQFQTGPEAFF.